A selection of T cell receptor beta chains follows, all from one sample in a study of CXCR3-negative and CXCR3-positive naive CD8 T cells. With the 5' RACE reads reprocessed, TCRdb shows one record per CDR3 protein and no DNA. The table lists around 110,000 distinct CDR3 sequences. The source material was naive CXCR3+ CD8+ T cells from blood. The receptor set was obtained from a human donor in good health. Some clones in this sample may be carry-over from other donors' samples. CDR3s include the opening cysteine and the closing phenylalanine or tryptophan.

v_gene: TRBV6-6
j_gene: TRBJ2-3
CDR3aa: CASSYSALASTDTQYF

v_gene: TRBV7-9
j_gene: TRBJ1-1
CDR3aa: CASSLEGSRDTEAFF

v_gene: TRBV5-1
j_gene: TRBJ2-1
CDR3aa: CASSPRPPGTYNEQFF

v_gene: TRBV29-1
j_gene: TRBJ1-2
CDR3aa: CSVVDNYGYTF

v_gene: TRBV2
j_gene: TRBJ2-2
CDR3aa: CASIRDRNTGELFF

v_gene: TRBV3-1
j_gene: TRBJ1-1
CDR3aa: CASSQDRKDTGDAEAFF

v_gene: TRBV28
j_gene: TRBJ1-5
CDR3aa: CASSLSQGSNQPQHF

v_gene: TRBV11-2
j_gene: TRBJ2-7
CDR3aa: CASSLDMGTGLEQYF

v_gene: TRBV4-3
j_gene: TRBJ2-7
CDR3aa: CASSQELSRGFGEQYF

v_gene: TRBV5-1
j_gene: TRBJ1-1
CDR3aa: CASSQRQGFLNTEAFF

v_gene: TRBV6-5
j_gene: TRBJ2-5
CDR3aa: CASRPGAGALGETQYF

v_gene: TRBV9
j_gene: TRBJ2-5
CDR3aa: CASSVATGETQYF

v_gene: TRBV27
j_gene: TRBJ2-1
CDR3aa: CASSLIGGDGEQFF

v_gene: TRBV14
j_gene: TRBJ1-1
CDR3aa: CASSRLLSTEAFF

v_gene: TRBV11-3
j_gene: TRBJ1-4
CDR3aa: CASSLPNEKLFF

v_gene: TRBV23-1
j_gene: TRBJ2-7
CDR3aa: CASSQSKVCSGRSYEQYF

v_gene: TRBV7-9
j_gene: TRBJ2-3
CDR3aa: CASSAGLQVPDTQYF

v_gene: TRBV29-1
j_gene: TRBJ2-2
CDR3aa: CSVEWETANTGELFF

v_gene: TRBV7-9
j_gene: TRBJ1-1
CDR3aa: CASSPGAAEAFF

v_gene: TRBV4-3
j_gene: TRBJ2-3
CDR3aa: CASSQDTLLAGVLDTQYF

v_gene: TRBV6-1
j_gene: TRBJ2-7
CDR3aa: CASSEYAGNYEQYF

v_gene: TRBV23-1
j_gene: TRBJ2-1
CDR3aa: CASTMEDEQFF